Sequencing of this T cell receptor beta chain was carried out in a study of blood T cell repertoires in COVID-19. About the research overall: COVID-19 samples from acute and convalescent phases originated in the United States, Italy and Spain.

In the authors' methods: Amplifying reference gene primers gave estimates of nucleated cell counts. Sequencing was performed with immunoSEQ multiplex PCR; in TCRdb, only in-frame clones are kept and a portion is missing. Clonal size and the V and J genes are those of that table, whereas D and trimming came from the DNA. The sample yields around 93,000 clones, 75% to 85% seen once. The CDR3 is 15 residues long. V dropped 7 bases and J dropped 0; count of bases not matched to a gene: 6. Germline V CDR1 and CDR2: MNHEY, SVGAGI. The receptor was derived from a woman of 80 years or more with acute or convalescent COVID-19. Sequenced: peripheral blood. The chain combines TRBV6-5 with TRBJ2-7, with TRBD2 matching over 10 bases. CDR3 in DNA: TGTGCCAGCATCCCCGGGACTAGCGACTCCTACGAGCAGTACTTC. It yields the protein CASIPGTSDSYEQYF.